Below, 20 T cell receptor beta chains from the same sample are listed, as sequenced in a study of T cell changes during pregnancy in multiple sclerosis. Assay: immunoSEQ multiplex PCR; the TCRdb copy retains only in-frame clones and omits some. The sample yields roughly 110,000 clones, 85% to 95% seen once. Sequences were derived from peripheral blood, sampled after pregnancy. The origin of the receptors is a female donor with multiple sclerosis, enrolled in a pregnancy study.

V is TRBV19 and J is TRBJ1-2; 9 nucleotides match TRBD1. The V gene end was trimmed by 3 bases and the J gene end by 6 bases; junction bases not matched to a gene: 2. Germline CDR1 LNHDA, CDR2 SQIVND (reference sequence). The CDR3 runs to 13 residues. CDR3 DNA sequence: TGTGCCAGTAGTATTAGACAGGGGGATGGCTACACCTTC. This encodes CASSIRQGDGYTF.

CDR3 bases: TGTGCCAGCATCCGGGACAGGGGATACGAGCAGTACTTC. Translation: CASIRDRGYEQYF. The chain uses TRBV6-1 and TRBJ2-7, with TRBD1 matching 10 bases. The CDR3 covers 13 residues. The junction had 4 bases not matched to a gene; V was cut back by 7 bases and J by 4 bases. Germline assignment: CDR1 MNHNS and CDR2 SASEGT.

The chain couples TRBV25-1 to TRBJ2-1; 9 bases are shared with TRBD2. Germline V CDR1 and CDR2: MGHDK, SYGVNS. This CDR3 comprises 17 residues. The V gene end was trimmed by 2 bases and the J gene end by 5 bases; junction bases not matched to a gene: 10. This CDR3 is CASSEPRGGRSHNEQFF. Written as DNA, the CDR3 is TGTGCCAGCAGTGAACCGCGGGGGGGCCGATCCCACAATGAGCAGTTCTTC.

V and J are TRBV5-6 and TRBJ1-1; 9 nucleotides align to TRBD1. There are 15 residues in the CDR3. Germline V gene data show CDR1 as SGHDT and CDR2 as YYEEEE. V shed 0 bases, J shed 5 bases, and the junction held 5 bases outside the gene matches. The DNA of the CDR3 is TGTGCCAGCAGCTTGGGGGGACAGGGTCTAACTGAAGCTTTCTTT. Translating gives CASSLGGQGLTEAFF.

V is TRBV10-3 and J is TRBJ2-3; 8 bases align to TRBD1. The CDR3 has 14 amino acids. Germline CDR1 and CDR2: ENHRY and SYGVKD. The J segment lost 1 base and the V segment lost 7 bases, leaving 4 bases of the junction unmatched. Written as DNA, the CDR3 is TGTGCCATCATGACAGGGGAAGGCACAGATACGCAGTATTTT. Protein sequence: CAIMTGEGTDTQYF.

This chain uses TRBV19 with TRBJ1-3; 8 bases are a match to TRBD1. Germline V gene sequence: CDR1 LNHDA, CDR2 SQIVND (reference sequence). V shed 6 bases and J 2 bases; nucleotides not matched to a gene: 6. This CDR3 has 15 amino acids. In DNA form, the CDR3 reads TGTGCCAGTAGGCAAGACAGGGGTGCTGGAAACACCATATATTTT. This translates into CASRQDRGAGNTIYF.

This clone was detected only once. V and J are TRBV27 and TRBJ1-2, with D maybe TRBD1 (5 bases). V was trimmed by 7 bases and J by 4 bases, leaving 22 bases between them. This CDR3 region has 16 residues. Germline-derived CDR1 and CDR2 are MNHEY and SMNVEV (reference sequence). The CDR3 loop is CASTPAGTEDRYGYTF. The CDR3 DNA reads TGTGCCAGCACCCCCGCGGGGACGGAAGACCGCTATGGCTACACCTTC.

The chain links TRBV5-4 to TRBJ2-1; TRBD2 matches 8 bases. J was trimmed by 0 bases and V by 8 bases; bases with no gene match: 4. The CDR3 covers 14 residues. The V gene's germline CDR1 is SGHNT and CDR2 YYREEE (reference sequence). The CDR3 bases are TGTGCCAGTACCGGGACTAGCTCCTACAATGAGCAGTTCTTC. Protein product: CASTGTSSYNEQFF.

This chain joins TRBV18 and TRBJ1-4; 9 bases are shared with TRBD1. Germline CDR1 KGHSH, CDR2 LQKENI. After removal of 2 bases from V and 8 bases from J, the junction contained 6 bases not matched to a gene. The CDR3 sequence is 15 residues long. CDR3 DNA sequence: TGTGCCAGCTCACCAACAGGGGGCGCAGGAGAAAAACTGTTTTTT. This codes for CASSPTGGAGEKLFF.

This clone was seen once. The CDR3 DNA is TGTGCCAGCAGCCCCGTAATCCAAGAGACCCAGTACTTC. Encoded protein: CASSPVIQETQYF. V is TRBV5-6 and J is TRBJ2-5; D uncertain. The CDR3 has 13 residues. CDR1 and CDR2 from the germline V gene are SGHDT and YYEEEE. V was cut by 4 bases and J by 1 base, with 8 bases left in between.

This rearrangement joins TRBV5-4 to TRBJ2-7, with D unresolved. CDR1 and CDR2 from the germline V gene are SGHNT and YYREEE (reference sequence). V was trimmed by 2 bases and J by 5 bases, leaving 5 bases between them. This CDR3 is built from 11 residues. This CDR3 is CASSFSNEQYF. The DNA of the CDR3 is TGTGCCAGCAGCTTTAGCAACGAGCAGTACTTC.

This clone was counted a few times. This chain links TRBV7-9 with TRBJ1-6; D is uncertain. Germline V lookup: CDR1 SEHNR, CDR2 FQNEAQ (reference sequence). The CDR3 sequence is 15 residues long. V was shortened by 4 bases and J by 8 bases, with 15 bases between the two germline ends. The DNA of the CDR3 is TGTGCCAGCAGCTCCCGGCGACGGAGGGATTCACCCCTCCACTTT. It translates to CASSSRRRRDSPLHF.

The J gene is TRBJ2-3, the V gene TRBV9, with 8 bases that match TRBD2. V lost 0 bases and J lost 5; bases outside the gene matches: 11. The CDR3 extends over 17 amino acids. Per the germline V gene, CDR1 is SGDLS and CDR2 is YYNGEE. The CDR3 spells CASSVGNSGNQVDTQYF. In DNA, the CDR3 is TGTGCCAGCAGCGTAGGAAATAGCGGGAATCAGGTAGATACGCAGTATTTT.

The chain is built from TRBV6-5 and TRBJ1-1; 8 positions match TRBD1. From germline, CDR1 is MNHEY and CDR2 SVGAGI. Germline trimming cut 1 base from V and 7 bases from J; bases unmatched to any gene: 8. The CDR3 totals 15 residues. The CDR3 loop reads CASSYFGQGSDEAFF. As DNA, the CDR3 is TGTGCCAGCAGTTACTTTGGACAGGGTTCCGATGAAGCTTTCTTT.

The gene calls are TRBV9 and TRBJ1-4, with TRBD1 as a possible D gene (5 bases). CDR1 is SGDLS and CDR2 is YYNGEE in the germline V gene. CDR3 length: 15 residues. V gave up 2 bases and J gave up 8 bases, with 16 bases separating them. The CDR3: CASSVGLGVGEKLFF. As DNA, the CDR3 is TGTGCCAGCAGCGTTGGATTAGGGGTAGGGGAAAAACTGTTTTTT.

This chain joins TRBV6-1 and TRBJ2-7; the match to TRBD1 covers 7 bases. CDR1 is MNHNS and CDR2 is SASEGT in the germline V gene. The CDR3 covers 15 residues. V dropped 4 bases and J dropped 0; count of bases not matched to a gene: 6. The CDR3 loop is CASSAGTVRSYEQYF. CDR3 nucleotides: TGTGCCAGCAGTGCAGGGACAGTTCGCTCCTACGAGCAGTACTTC.

The chain recombines TRBV11-3 with TRBJ2-2; TRBD1 might be the D (6 bases). The CDR3 has 15 residues. In germline, CDR1 is SGHNT, CDR2 YENEEA. V lost 4 bases, J lost 4 bases, and 13 bases lay in between. The chain's CDR3 is CASSSTGRSTGELFF. In DNA, the CDR3 is TGTGCCAGCAGCTCTACAGGGAGAAGCACCGGGGAGCTGTTTTTT. Full variable domain (rest looked up from reference TRBV11-3 and TRBJ2-2): EAGVVQSPRYKIIEKKQPVAFWCNPISGHNTLYWYLQNLGQGPELLIRYENEEAVDDSQLPKDRFSAERLKGVDSTLKIQPAELGDSAVYLCASSSTGRSTGELFFGEGSRLTVL.

V gene TRBV6-5 combines with J gene TRBJ1-1, with D tentatively TRBD1 (5 bases). V was shortened by 2 bases and J by 3 bases, with 7 bases between the two germline ends. The CDR3 is 13 amino acids. Germline assignment: CDR1 MNHEY and CDR2 SVGAGI. CDR3 in amino acids: CASSYGGDTEAFF. CDR3 nucleotides: TGTGCCAGCAGTTACGGGGGGGACACTGAAGCTTTCTTT.

V usage is TRBV2 and J usage is TRBJ1-5; possible D gene TRBD1, 5 bases. Between the trimmed V and J ends, which lost 2 bases and 7 bases, there was a span of 18 bases. The CDR3 length is 16 residues. Per the germline V gene, CDR1 is SNHLY and CDR2 is FYNNEI. CDR3 nucleotide sequence: TGTGCCAGCAGTGAACGGTATAGGGGAGGTGGACAGCCCCAGCATTTT. This sequence encodes CASSERYRGGGQPQHF.

The CDR3 loop is CASSYSGRVGGNEQFF. The CDR3 DNA is TGTGCCAGCAGTTACTCGGGCAGGGTGGGGGGGAATGAGCAGTTCTTC. The gene calls are TRBV6-6 and TRBJ2-1; 7 bases are shared with TRBD2. From germline, CDR1 is MNHNY and CDR2 SVGAGI (reference sequence). This CDR3 spans 16 amino acids. J lost 7 bases, V lost 0 bases, and 9 bases had no gene match.